These 29 T cell receptor beta chains were all obtained from the same sample, sequenced in a study of cytomegalovirus exposure and HLA in healthy donors. 13 Jbeta primers and 60 Vbeta primers were used for the PCR. Profiled with immunoSEQ multiplex PCR; TCRdb holds only in-frame clones, not every one. The repertoire holds 150,000 to 200,000 clones, with roughly four fifths as singletons. The sequenced material came from PBMCs. The receptors were gathered from a man aged 40-49 years in good health and CMV-seronegative.

The chain links TRBV5-4 to TRBJ2-2; 11 nucleotides agree with TRBD2. Germline CDR1 reads SGHNT; CDR2 reads YYREEE (reference sequence). V was pared by 3 bases and J by 7 bases, with 8 bases of the junction left unmatched. The CDR3 consists of 16 residues. The CDR3 DNA reads as TGTGCCAGCAGCTCGGGTAGCGGGAGGGCCGACGGGGAGCTGTTTTTT. Amino acids: CASSSGSGRADGELFF. Full variable domain (outside the CDR3, taken from reference TRBV5-4 and TRBJ2-2): ETGVTQSPTHLIKTRGQQVTLRCSSQSGHNTVSWYQQALGQGPQFIFQYYREEENGRGNFPPRFSGLQFPNYSSELNVNALELDDSALYLCASSSGSGRADGELFFGEGSRLTVL.

This clone was detected once. This sequence joins TRBV27 and TRBJ1-6; no reliable D call. Between the trimmed V and J ends, which lost 0 bases and 9 bases, there was a span of 12 bases. The CDR3 has 15 residues. The germline CDR1 and CDR2 sequences are MNHEY and SMNVEV (reference sequence). The chain's CDR3 is CASSLSTVYGSPLHF. CDR3 coding DNA: TGTGCCAGCAGTTTATCCACAGTGTACGGTTCACCCCTCCACTTT.

This clone showed up just a few times. This chain joins TRBV28 and TRBJ1-5; D gene unclear. Trimming removed 7 bases at V and 0 bases at J, with 4 bases between. CDR3 length: 12 amino acids. The germline V gene encodes CDR1 MDHEN and CDR2 SYDVKM. The CDR3 loop is CASTYSNQPQHF. For the CDR3, the DNA is TGTGCCAGCACCTATAGCAATCAGCCCCAGCATTTT.

The genes are TRBV29-1 and TRBJ2-3; a possible D gene is TRBD2 (6 bases). This CDR3 comprises 14 residues. The V and J ends lost 4 bases and 5 bases respectively, with 16 bases between them. Germline CDR1 reads SQVTM; CDR2 reads ANQGSEA. The CDR3, as DNA: TGCAGCGTTGTATACCCAGGGAGGAGAGATACGCAGTATTTT. Translation: CSVVYPGRRDTQYF.

This clone was seen a few times. The chain links TRBV5-6 to TRBJ1-2, with D maybe TRBD1 (6 bases). V was cut by 4 bases and J by 7 bases, with 20 bases left in between. This CDR3 has 15 residues. From germline, CDR1 is SGHDT and CDR2 YYEEEE. The CDR3 DNA sequence: TGTGCCAGCAGCCCGGAGGGGGGAGGGGTTCTTGGCTACACCTTC. Protein: CASSPEGGGVLGYTF.

The chain links TRBV7-3 to TRBJ2-2; possible D gene TRBD2, 6 bases. V was shortened by 2 bases and J by 5 bases, with 15 bases between the two germline ends. CDR3 length: 16 amino acids. Germline-derived CDR1 and CDR2 are SGHTA and FQGTGA. The CDR3 spells CASSLFSQAGTGELFF. Written as DNA, the CDR3 is TGTGCCAGCAGCTTATTTTCTCAGGCGGGGACCGGGGAGCTGTTTTTT. Full variable domain (missing parts from reference TRBV7-3 and TRBJ2-2): GAGVSQTPSNKVTEKGKYVELRCDPISGHTALYWYRQSLGQGPEFLIYFQGTGAADDSGLPNDRFFAVRPEGSVSTLKIQRTERGDSAVYLCASSLFSQAGTGELFFGEGSRLTVL.

The V gene is TRBV7-2, the J gene TRBJ2-7; D is unresolved. The CDR3 spans 16 residues. Germline V lookup: CDR1 SGHTA, CDR2 FQGNSA. V lost 5 bases, J lost 1 base, and 18 bases lay in between. The CDR3 spells CASSPSPGEESYEQYF. CDR3 in DNA: TGTGCCAGCAGCCCCAGCCCCGGTGAGGAGTCCTACGAGCAGTACTTC.

This clone was seen only once. The chain is built from TRBV25-1 and TRBJ2-7; the match to TRBD1 covers 9 bases. J was trimmed by 3 bases and V by 3 bases; bases with no gene match: 9. This CDR3 comprises 16 residues. Looked up from germline, CDR1 is MGHDK and CDR2 is SYGVNS. CDR3 loop: CASSDPTGTGFYEQYF. Here the CDR3 DNA reads TGTGCCAGCAGTGACCCAACCGGGACAGGGTTCTACGAGCAGTACTTC.

V gene TRBV5-4 combines with J gene TRBJ2-5; 8 nucleotides match TRBD2. The closer fit of TRBJ2-7 to the DNA end suggests the J call may be wrong. The length of the CDR3 is 13 residues. Germline CDR1 reads SGHNT; CDR2 reads YYREEE (reference sequence). DNA for the CDR3: TGTGCCAGCAGCCGTGAGCGGGGGTACGAGCAGTACTTC. Protein product: CASSRERGYEQYF.

The V and J genes are TRBV5-4 and TRBJ1-6; D uncertain. The CDR3 consists of 14 residues. V was pared by 0 bases and J by 6 bases, with 7 bases between. CDR1 is SGHNT and CDR2 is YYREEE in the germline V gene (reference sequence). In nucleotides, the CDR3 is TGTGCCAGCAGCTTGGACAGCATTAATTCACCCCTCCACTTT. This sequence encodes CASSLDSINSPLHF.

Here the CDR3 DNA reads TGTGCCATCGCCAGCTATGGCTACACCTTC. This sequence encodes CAIASYGYTF. The gene calls are TRBV2 and TRBJ1-2; D is uncertain. The V end was cut by 10 bases, the J end by 4 bases, with 7 bases between. In germline, CDR1 is SNHLY, CDR2 FYNNEI. The CDR3 consists of 10 residues.

The sample holds a few counts of this clone. This CDR3 is CASSLASGTYNEQFF. In DNA, the CDR3 is TGCGCCAGCAGCTTGGCAAGCGGTACCTACAATGAGCAGTTCTTC. The chain carries TRBV5-1 and TRBJ2-1; possibly TRBD2 for D (5 bases). The CDR3 spans 15 residues. Germline lookup yields CDR1 SGHRS and CDR2 YFSETQ. The V end was cut by 0 bases, the J end by 2 bases, with 9 bases between.

DNA for the CDR3: TGTGCCAGCAGCCCCCCTGGGACAGGGTATGAAAAACTGTTTTTT. Translated, it gives CASSPPGTGYEKLFF. The J gene is TRBJ1-4, the V gene TRBV7-9; 9 nucleotides agree with TRBD1. The J segment lost 6 bases and the V segment lost 5 bases, leaving 7 bases of the junction unmatched. The CDR3 covers 15 residues. Germline-derived CDR1 and CDR2 are SEHNR and FQNEAQ (reference sequence).

The chain links TRBV6-1 to TRBJ1-5, with a tentative D call TRBD1 (5 bases). The CDR3 runs to 16 residues. Trimming left V 0 bases short and J 6 bases short, with 15 bases between. CDR1 and CDR2 from the germline V gene are MNHNS and SASEGT. The CDR3 protein is CASSEATKAGRQPQHF. As DNA, the CDR3 is TGTGCCAGCAGTGAAGCGACGAAGGCAGGGCGTCAGCCCCAGCATTTT.

This clone appeared a few times. V gene TRBV5-1 combines with J gene TRBJ1-1; 12 bases agree with TRBD1. With V trimmed by 4 bases and J by 4 bases, 2 bases remained unmatched. The CDR3 totals 14 residues. Germline loops: CDR1 SGHRS, CDR2 YFSETQ. CDR3 region: CASSLGQGATEAFF. The CDR3 nucleotides are TGCGCCAGCAGCCTGGGACAGGGGGCCACTGAAGCTTTCTTT.

This clone has a single count. The chain employs TRBV28 and TRBJ2-7; the D is unclear. The germline V gene encodes CDR1 MDHEN and CDR2 SYDVKM. With 2 bases removed from V and 4 bases from J, the gap between germline ends came to 15 bases. This CDR3 has 15 residues. CDR3 DNA sequence: TGTGCCAGCAGTTTACTGACTGCTATCATGTACGAGCAGTACTTC. Translating gives CASSLLTAIMYEQYF.

The chain has TRBV11-3 and TRBJ2-3; D is perhaps TRBD2 (6 bases). Germline CDR1 reads SGHNT; CDR2 reads YENEEA. CDR3 length equals 16 residues. Trimming shortened V by 6 bases and J by 0 bases, and 16 bases separated the two germline ends. The CDR3 loop is CASSLMGRSSTDTQYF. The DNA for the CDR3 is TGTGCCAGCAGTCTAATGGGGAGGTCTAGCACAGATACGCAGTATTTT.

This sequence joins TRBV7-2 and TRBJ1-5, with TRBD1 matching over 9 bases. V lost 7 bases and J lost 7; bases outside the gene matches: 5. The CDR3 has 13 amino acids. Germline lookup yields CDR1 SGHTA and CDR2 FQGNSA. CDR3 in amino acids: CASTADRGQPQHF. CDR3 DNA sequence: TGTGCCAGCACCGCGGACAGGGGACAGCCCCAGCATTTT.

The chain combines TRBV20-1 with TRBJ2-6; D perhaps matches TRBD1 (5 bases). Germline lookup yields CDR1 DFQATT and CDR2 SNEGSKA (reference sequence). CDR3 length: 11 amino acids. Trimming stripped 6 bases from V and 12 bases from J, with 12 bases between. The CDR3 DNA follows: TGCAGTGCAAATGGGGCCCCCGTCCTGACTTTC. It yields the protein CSANGAPVLTF.

The chain joins TRBV7-3 to TRBJ2-3; 7 bases are a match to TRBD2. Germline V lookup: CDR1 SGHTA, CDR2 FQGTGA. CDR3 size: 15 residues. The trim removed 2 bases at V and 7 bases at J, leaving 9 bases unmatched. This CDR3 is CASSLGWGGAYTQYF. The CDR3 bases are TGTGCCAGCAGCTTAGGATGGGGAGGGGCATATACGCAGTATTTT.

J is TRBJ2-7 and V is TRBV5-5; tentatively, D is TRBD2 (5 bases). Germline assignment: CDR1 SGHKS and CDR2 YYEKEE (reference sequence). The CDR3 is made up of 14 amino acids. V was trimmed by 6 bases and J by 1 base, leaving 14 bases between them. The CDR3 nucleotides are TGTGCCAGCATCTATGGCGGGCTTTCCTACGAGCAGTACGTC. As protein: CASIYGGLSYEQYV.

This clone was picked up a small number of times. The chain links TRBV30 to TRBJ1-5; D perhaps matches TRBD1 (5 bases). CDR1 and CDR2 (germline): GTSNPN, SVGIG (reference sequence). Trimming stripped 0 bases from V and 0 bases from J, with 15 bases between. The CDR3 loop spans 17 amino acids. In DNA form, the CDR3 reads TGTGCCTGGAGTGTACGGGCGAGGGACTATAGCAATCAGCCCCAGCATTTT. This gives the protein CAWSVRARDYSNQPQHF.

This clone was detected a few times. The rearrangement links TRBV9 to TRBJ2-1, with 9 bases identical to TRBD2. V trimming: 2 bases; J trimming: 10 bases; junction bases outside the gene matches: 10. The CDR3 runs 15 residues. Germline V gives CDR1 SGDLS, CDR2 YYNGEE. Written as DNA, the CDR3 is TGTGCCAGCAGCGTGGCGGGGGGGGGTGGACAGGAGCAGTTCTTC. It is translated as CASSVAGGGGQEQFF.

The chain recombines TRBV5-1 with TRBJ1-2; D unresolved. The V end lost 0 bases, the J end lost 6 bases, and 9 bases lay between the germline ends. CDR3 length equals 13 residues. CDR1 and CDR2 from the germline V gene are SGHRS and YFSETQ. In DNA form, the CDR3 reads TGCGCCAGCAGCTTGGGAGGGTTCGATGGCTACACCTTC. Protein: CASSLGGFDGYTF.

The CDR3 sequence: CASSPTVGPQHF. The CDR3 region has the DNA TGTGCCAGCAGTCCGACAGTCGGGCCCCAGCATTTT. J is TRBJ1-5 and V is TRBV28; weak D call: TRBD1 (5 bases). The germline V gene encodes CDR1 MDHEN and CDR2 SYDVKM. The CDR3 runs to 12 residues. Trimming left V 5 bases short and J 9 bases short, with 11 bases between.

The J gene is TRBJ1-2, the V gene TRBV7-8, with D maybe TRBD1 (6 bases). Germline values: CDR1 SGHVS, CDR2 FQNEAQ. Trimming removed 2 bases from V and 6 bases from J, with 13 bases in between. CDR3 size: 14 residues. The CDR3, as DNA: TGTGCCAGCAGCTTACGGGAACAGGGCAATGGCTACACCTTC. This codes for CASSLREQGNGYTF. The whole variable domain, filled in from reference TRBV7-8 and TRBJ1-2, reads GAGVSQSPRYKVAKRGQDVALRCDPISGHVSLFWYQQALGQGPEFLTYFQNEAQLDKSGLPSDRFFAERPEGSVSTLKIQRTQQEDSAVYLCASSLREQGNGYTFGSGTRLTVV.

The V gene is TRBV5-1, the J gene TRBJ2-7; 7 positions agree with TRBD1. V trimming: 0 bases; J trimming: 0 bases; junction bases outside the gene matches: 3. In germline, CDR1 is SGHRS, CDR2 YFSETQ. This CDR3 spans 15 amino acids. The CDR3 DNA sequence: TGCGCCAGCAGCTTGGGGGACAGAAGCTCCTACGAGCAGTACGTC. Its translation is CASSLGDRSSYEQYV.

This chain uses TRBV11-2 with TRBJ2-4; 7 nucleotides agree with TRBD2. V shed 4 bases and J 5 bases; nucleotides not matched to a gene: 2. CDR1 and CDR2 from the germline V gene are SGHAT and FQNNGV. CDR3 size: 13 residues. CDR3 nucleotides: TGTGCCAGCAGCTGGGCGGGGGAAAACATTCAGTACTTC. Protein: CASSWAGENIQYF.

The rearrangement uses TRBV5-6 and TRBJ2-1; 9 nucleotides agree with TRBD2. The trim removed 4 bases at V and 2 bases at J, leaving 7 bases unmatched. The CDR3 sequence is 16 residues long. Germline-derived CDR1 and CDR2 are SGHDT and YYEEEE. Here the CDR3 reads CASSPPSGTTYNEQFF. Written as DNA, the CDR3 is TGTGCCAGCAGCCCACCTAGCGGGACGACCTACAATGAGCAGTTCTTC.